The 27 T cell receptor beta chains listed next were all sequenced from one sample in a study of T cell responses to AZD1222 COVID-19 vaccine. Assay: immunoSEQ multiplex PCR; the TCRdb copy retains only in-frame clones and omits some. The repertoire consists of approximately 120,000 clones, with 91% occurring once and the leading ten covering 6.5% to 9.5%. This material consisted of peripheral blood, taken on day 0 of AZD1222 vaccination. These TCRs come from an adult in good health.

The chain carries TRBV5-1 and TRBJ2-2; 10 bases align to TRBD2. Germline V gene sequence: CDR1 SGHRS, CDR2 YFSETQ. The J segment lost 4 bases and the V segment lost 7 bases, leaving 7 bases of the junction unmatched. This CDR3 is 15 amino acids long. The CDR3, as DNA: TGCGCCAGCGGTTCTAGCGGGAGCGGCACCGGGGAGCTGTTTTTT. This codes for CASGSSGSGTGELFF.

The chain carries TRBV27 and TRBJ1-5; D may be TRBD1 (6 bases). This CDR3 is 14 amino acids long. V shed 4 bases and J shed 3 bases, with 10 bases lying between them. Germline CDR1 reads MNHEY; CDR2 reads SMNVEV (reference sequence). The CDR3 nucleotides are TGTGCCAGCAGTTACCGGGACAACAATCAGCCCCAGCATTTT. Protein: CASSYRDNNQPQHF.

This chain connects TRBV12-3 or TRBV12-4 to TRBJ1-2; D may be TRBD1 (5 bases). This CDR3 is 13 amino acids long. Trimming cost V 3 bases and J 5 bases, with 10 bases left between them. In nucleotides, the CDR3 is TGTGCCAGCAGTTTGAGCAGGGCGTATGGCTACACCTTC. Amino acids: CASSLSRAYGYTF.

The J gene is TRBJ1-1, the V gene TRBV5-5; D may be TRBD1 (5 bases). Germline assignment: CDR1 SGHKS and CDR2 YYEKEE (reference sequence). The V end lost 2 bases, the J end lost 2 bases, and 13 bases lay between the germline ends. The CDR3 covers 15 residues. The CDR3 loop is CASSFSPGGNTEAFF. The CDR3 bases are TGTGCCAGCAGCTTTTCCCCTGGGGGAAACACTGAAGCTTTCTTT.

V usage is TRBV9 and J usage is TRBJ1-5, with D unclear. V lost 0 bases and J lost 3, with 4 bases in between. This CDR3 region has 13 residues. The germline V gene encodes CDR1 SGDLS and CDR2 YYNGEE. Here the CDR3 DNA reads TGTGCCAGCAGCGTAGTGGTCAATCAGCCCCAGCATTTT. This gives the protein CASSVVVNQPQHF. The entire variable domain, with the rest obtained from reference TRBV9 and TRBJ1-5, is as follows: DSGVTQTPKHLITATGQRVTLRCSPRSGDLSVYWYQQSLDQGLQFLIQYYNGEERAKGNILERFSAQQFPDLHSELNLSSLELGDSALYFCASSVVVNQPQHFGDGTRLSIL.

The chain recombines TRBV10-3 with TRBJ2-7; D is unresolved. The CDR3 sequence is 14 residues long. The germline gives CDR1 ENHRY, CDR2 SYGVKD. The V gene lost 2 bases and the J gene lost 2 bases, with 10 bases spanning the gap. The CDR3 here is CAISEGQRPYEQYF. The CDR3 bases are TGTGCCATCAGTGAGGGGCAGCGACCCTACGAGCAGTACTTC.

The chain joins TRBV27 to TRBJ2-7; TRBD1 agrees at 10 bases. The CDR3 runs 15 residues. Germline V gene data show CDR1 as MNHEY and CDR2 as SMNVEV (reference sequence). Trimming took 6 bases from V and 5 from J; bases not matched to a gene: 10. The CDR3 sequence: CASRVWGGTGDEQYF. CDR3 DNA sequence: TGTGCCAGCAGAGTGTGGGGGGGGACAGGGGACGAGCAGTACTTC.

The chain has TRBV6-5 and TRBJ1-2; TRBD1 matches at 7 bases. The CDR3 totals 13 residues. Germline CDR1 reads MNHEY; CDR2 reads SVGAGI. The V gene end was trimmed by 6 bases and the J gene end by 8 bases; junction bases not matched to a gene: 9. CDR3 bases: TGTGCCAGCAGCCGGACAGGATCTTACGGCTACACCTTC. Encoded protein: CASSRTGSYGYTF.

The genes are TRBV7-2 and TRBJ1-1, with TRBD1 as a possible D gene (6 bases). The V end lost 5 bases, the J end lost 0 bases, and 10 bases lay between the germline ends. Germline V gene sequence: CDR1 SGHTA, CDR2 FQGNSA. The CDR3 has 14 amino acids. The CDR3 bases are TGTGCCAGCAGCCCATGGACAGTGAACACTGAAGCTTTCTTT. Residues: CASSPWTVNTEAFF. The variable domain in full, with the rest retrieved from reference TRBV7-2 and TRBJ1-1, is GAGVSQSPSNKVTEKGKDVELRCDPISGHTALYWYRQSLGQGLEFLIYFQGNSAPDKSGLPSDRFSAERTGGSVSTLTIQRTQQEDSAVYLCASSPWTVNTEAFFGQGTRLTVV.

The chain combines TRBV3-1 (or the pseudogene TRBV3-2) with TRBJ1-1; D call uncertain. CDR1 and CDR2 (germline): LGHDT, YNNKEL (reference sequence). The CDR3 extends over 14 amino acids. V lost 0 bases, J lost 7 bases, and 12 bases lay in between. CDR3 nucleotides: TGTGCCAGCAGCCAAGAAGGGATGGGGATTGAAGCTTTCTTT. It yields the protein CASSQEGMGIEAFF.

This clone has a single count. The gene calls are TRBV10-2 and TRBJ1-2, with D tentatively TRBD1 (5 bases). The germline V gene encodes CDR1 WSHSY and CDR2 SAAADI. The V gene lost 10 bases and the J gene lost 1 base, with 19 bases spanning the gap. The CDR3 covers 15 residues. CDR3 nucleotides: TGCGCCACTGGAGGGGTTGCGCTTGGTAACTATGGCTACACCTTC. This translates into CATGGVALGNYGYTF.

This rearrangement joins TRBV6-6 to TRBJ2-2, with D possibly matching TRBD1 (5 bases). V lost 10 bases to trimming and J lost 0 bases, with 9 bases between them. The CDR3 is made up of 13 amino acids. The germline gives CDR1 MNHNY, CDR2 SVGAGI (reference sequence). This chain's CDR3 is CATSTANTGELFF. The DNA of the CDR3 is TGTGCCACCTCGACAGCGAACACCGGGGAGCTGTTTTTT.

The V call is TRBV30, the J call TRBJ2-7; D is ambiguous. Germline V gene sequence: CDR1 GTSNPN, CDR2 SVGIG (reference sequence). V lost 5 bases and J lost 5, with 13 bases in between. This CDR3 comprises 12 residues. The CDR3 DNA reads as TGTGCCTGGGGACCGCAGGTCGACGAGCAGTACTTC. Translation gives CAWGPQVDEQYF. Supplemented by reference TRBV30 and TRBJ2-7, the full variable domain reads SQTIHQWPATLVQPVGSPLSLECTVEGTSNPNLYWYRQAAGRGLQLLFYSVGIGQISSEVPQNLSASRPQDRQFILSSKKLLLSDSGFYLCAWGPQVDEQYFGPGTRLTVT.

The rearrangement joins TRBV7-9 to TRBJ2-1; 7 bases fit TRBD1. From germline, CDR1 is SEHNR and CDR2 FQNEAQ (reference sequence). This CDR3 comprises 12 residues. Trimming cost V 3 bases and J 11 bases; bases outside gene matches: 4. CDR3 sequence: CASSLRGPQQFF. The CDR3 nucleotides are TGTGCCAGCAGCTTGAGGGGGCCCCAGCAGTTCTTC.

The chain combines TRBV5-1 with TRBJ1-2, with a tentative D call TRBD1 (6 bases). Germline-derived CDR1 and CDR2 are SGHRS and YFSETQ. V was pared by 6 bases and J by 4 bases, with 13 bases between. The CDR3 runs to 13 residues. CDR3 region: CASTPRGGYGYTF. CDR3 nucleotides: TGCGCCAGCACCCCCAGGGGCGGCTATGGCTACACCTTC.

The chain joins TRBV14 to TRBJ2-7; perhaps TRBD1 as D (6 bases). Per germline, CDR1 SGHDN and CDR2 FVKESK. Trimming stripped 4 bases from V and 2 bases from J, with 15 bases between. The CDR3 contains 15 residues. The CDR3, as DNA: TGTGCCAGCAGCCCCAACAGGGTCCTCACCTACGAGCAGTACTTC. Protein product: CASSPNRVLTYEQYF.

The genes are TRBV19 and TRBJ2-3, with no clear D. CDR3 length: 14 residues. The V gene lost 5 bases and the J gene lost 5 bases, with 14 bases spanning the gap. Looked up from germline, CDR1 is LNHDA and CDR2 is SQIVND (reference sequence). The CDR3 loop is CASSDPGRRDTQYF. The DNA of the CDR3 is TGTGCCAGTAGTGACCCGGGCCGCAGAGATACGCAGTATTTT.

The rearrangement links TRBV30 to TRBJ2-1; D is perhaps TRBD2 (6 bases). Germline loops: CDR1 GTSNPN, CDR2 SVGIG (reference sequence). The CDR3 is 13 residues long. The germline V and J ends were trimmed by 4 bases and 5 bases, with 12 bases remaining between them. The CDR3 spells CAWKGDFDNEQFF. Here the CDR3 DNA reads TGTGCCTGGAAAGGGGACTTTGACAATGAGCAGTTCTTC.

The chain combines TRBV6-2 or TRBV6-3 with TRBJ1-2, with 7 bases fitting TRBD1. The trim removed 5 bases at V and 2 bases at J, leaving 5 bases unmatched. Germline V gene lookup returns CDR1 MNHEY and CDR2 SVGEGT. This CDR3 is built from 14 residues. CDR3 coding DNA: TGTGCCAGCAGTGGACAACAGGGGAACTATGGCTACACCTTC. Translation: CASSGQQGNYGYTF.

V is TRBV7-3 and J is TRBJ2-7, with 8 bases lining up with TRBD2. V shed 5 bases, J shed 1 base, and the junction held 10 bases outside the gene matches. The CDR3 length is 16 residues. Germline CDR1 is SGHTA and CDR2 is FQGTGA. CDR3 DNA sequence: TGTGCCAGCAGCGAGGGGACCCGGGGGGGTTCCTACGAGCAGTACTTC. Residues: CASSEGTRGGSYEQYF.

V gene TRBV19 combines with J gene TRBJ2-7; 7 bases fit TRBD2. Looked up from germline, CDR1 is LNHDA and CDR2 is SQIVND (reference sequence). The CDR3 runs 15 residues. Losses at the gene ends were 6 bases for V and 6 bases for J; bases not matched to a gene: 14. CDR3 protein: CASSPLASGGFEQYF. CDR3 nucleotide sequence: TGTGCCAGTAGCCCCCTGGCTAGCGGTGGGTTCGAGCAGTACTTC.

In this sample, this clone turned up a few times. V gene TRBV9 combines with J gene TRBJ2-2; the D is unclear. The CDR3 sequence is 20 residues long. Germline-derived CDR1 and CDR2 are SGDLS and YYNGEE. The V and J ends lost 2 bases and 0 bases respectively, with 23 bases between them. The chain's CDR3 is CASSVNSPFGVDANTGELFF. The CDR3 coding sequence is TGTGCCAGCAGCGTCAATTCCCCTTTTGGGGTGGATGCGAACACCGGGGAGCTGTTTTTT. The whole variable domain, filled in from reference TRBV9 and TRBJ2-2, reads DSGVTQTPKHLITATGQRVTLRCSPRSGDLSVYWYQQSLDQGLQFLIQYYNGEERAKGNILERFSAQQFPDLHSELNLSSLELGDSALYFCASSVNSPFGVDANTGELFFGEGSRLTVL.

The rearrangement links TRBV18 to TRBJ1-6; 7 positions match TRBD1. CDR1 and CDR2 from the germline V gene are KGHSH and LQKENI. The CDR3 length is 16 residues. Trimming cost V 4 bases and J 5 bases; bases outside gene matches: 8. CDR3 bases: TGTGCCAGCTCACTTGTTCCGGGACAGAATAATTCACCCCTCCACTTT. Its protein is CASSLVPGQNNSPLHF.

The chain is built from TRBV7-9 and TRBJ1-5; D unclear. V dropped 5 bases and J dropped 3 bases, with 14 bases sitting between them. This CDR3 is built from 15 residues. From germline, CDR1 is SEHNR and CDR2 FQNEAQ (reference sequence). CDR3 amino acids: CASSPGWQPNQPQHF. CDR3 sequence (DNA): TGTGCCAGCAGCCCGGGGTGGCAGCCCAATCAGCCCCAGCATTTT. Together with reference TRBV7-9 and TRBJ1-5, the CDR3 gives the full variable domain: DTGVSQNPRHKITKRGQNVTFRCDPISEHNRLYWYRQTLGQGPEFLTYFQNEAQLEKSRLLSDRFSAERPKGSFSTLEIQRTEQGDSAMYLCASSPGWQPNQPQHFGDGTRLSIL.

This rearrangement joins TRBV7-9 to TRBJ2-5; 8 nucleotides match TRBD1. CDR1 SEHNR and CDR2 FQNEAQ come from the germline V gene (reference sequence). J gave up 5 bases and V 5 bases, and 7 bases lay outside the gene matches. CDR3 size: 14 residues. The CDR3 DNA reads TGTGCCAGCAGCCCCCGACAGGGGTGGGAGACCCAGTACTTC. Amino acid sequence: CASSPRQGWETQYF. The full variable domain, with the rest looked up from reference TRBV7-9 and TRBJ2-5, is DTGVSQNPRHKITKRGQNVTFRCDPISEHNRLYWYRQTLGQGPEFLTYFQNEAQLEKSRLLSDRFSAERPKGSFSTLEIQRTEQGDSAMYLCASSPRQGWETQYFGPGTRLLVL.

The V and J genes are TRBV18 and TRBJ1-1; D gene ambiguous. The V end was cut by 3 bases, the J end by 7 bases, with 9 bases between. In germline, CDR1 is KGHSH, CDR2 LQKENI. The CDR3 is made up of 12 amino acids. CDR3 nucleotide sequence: TGTGCCAGCTCACCTCGTTCAGATGAAGCTTTCTTT. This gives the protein CASSPRSDEAFF.

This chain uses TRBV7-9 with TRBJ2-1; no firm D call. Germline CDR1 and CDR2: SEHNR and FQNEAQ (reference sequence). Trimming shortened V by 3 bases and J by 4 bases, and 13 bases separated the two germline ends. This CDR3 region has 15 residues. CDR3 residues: CASSFRSERYNEQFF. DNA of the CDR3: TGTGCCAGCAGCTTTAGGAGCGAAAGATACAATGAGCAGTTCTTC. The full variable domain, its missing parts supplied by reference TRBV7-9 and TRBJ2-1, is DTGVSQNPRHKITKRGQNVTFRCDPISEHNRLYWYRQTLGQGPEFLTYFQNEAQLEKSRLLSDRFSAERPKGSFSTLEIQRTEQGDSAMYLCASSFRSERYNEQFFGPGTRLTVL.